Ten or more counts support the clone carrying this TCR beta chain. Its antigen is currently unknown. Preparation of TCR beta libraries was done by quantitative 5'-RACE with molecular barcodes. Using its own MiXCR run on the 5' RACE reads, TCRdb lists one record per CDR3 protein. Among some 100,000 distinct CDR3 sequences listed, roughly 10% were seen once. The record originates from a study of CD8 T cells in ankylosing spondylitis. The study's findings and limits: Matched synovial fluid from ankylosing spondylitis patients was reported to be enriched for disease-linked clones. Typical of ankylosing spondylitis blood, it appeared, was a TCR beta motif of eight highly homologous variants.

Per germline, CDR1 MNHEY and CDR2 SMNVEV (reference sequence). The CDR3 spans 16 residues. Trimming removed 7 bases at V and 3 bases at J, with 20 bases between. This TCR derives from a male donor with ankylosing spondylitis. Sequenced material: blood, either unsorted or a sorted T cell fraction (not recorded which). The chain recombines TRBV27 with TRBJ2-3; D may be TRBD1 (6 bases). The CDR3 coding sequence is TGTGCCAGCACTCCACTCGGGCAGGGACAAACAGATACGCAGTATTTT. It specifies CASTPLGQGQTDTQYF.